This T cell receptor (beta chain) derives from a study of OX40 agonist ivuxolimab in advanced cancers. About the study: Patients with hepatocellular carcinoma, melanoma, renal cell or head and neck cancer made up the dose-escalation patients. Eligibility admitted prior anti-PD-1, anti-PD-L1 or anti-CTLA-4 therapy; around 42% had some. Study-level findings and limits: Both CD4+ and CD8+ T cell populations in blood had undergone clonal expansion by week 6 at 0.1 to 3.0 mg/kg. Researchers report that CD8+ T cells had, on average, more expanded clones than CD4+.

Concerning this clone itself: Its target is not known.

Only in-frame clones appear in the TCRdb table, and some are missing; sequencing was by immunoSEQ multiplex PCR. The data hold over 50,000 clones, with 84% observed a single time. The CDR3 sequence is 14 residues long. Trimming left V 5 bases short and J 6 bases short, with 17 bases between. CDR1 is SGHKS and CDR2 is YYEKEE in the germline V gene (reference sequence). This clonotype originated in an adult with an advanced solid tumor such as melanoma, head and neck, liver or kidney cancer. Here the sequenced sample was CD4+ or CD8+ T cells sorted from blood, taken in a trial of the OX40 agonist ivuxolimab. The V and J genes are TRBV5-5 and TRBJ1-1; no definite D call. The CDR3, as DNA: TGTGCCAGCAGTTCCCCGGAGGGAGGATCTGAAGCTTTCTTT. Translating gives CASSSPEGGSEAFF.